This T cell receptor beta chain was documented in a study of OX40 agonist ivuxolimab in advanced cancers. Study in general: Ivuxolimab was delivered to patients intravenously every 2 weeks at doses spanning 0.01 to 10 mg/kg.

At baseline, cycle 4 day 1, and cycle 7 day 1, blood was sampled. Study-level findings and limits: CD8+ T cells were the subset that, on average, had more expanded clones than CD4+.

TCRdb's copy holds only in-frame clones and misses some; the assay was immunoSEQ multiplex PCR. The repertoire holds some 74,000 clones, with approximately 90% as singletons. CDR1 SGHRS and CDR2 YFSETQ come from the germline V gene. The CDR3 consists of 16 residues. Trimming removed 0 bases at V and 4 bases at J, with 14 bases between. To note about this clone: Its cognate antigen is unknown.

The TCR was taken from an adult with an advanced solid tumor such as melanoma, head and neck, liver or kidney cancer. The chain joins TRBV5-1 to TRBJ2-1, with D perhaps matching TRBD1 or TRBD2 (5 bases each). Sequenced here: CD4+ or CD8+ T cells sorted from blood, sampled in a trial of the OX40 agonist ivuxolimab. The CDR3, as DNA: TGCGCCAGCAGCTTGGAATGGGGGAGAGGTTACAATGAGCAGTTCTTC. It yields the protein CASSLEWGRGYNEQFF. Full variable domain (missing parts from reference TRBV5-1 and TRBJ2-1): KAGVTQTPRYLIKTRGQQVTLSCSPISGHRSVSWYQQTPGQGLQFLFEYFSETQRNKGNFPGRFSGRQFSNSRSEMNVSTLELGDSALYLCASSLEWGRGYNEQFFGPGTRLTVL.